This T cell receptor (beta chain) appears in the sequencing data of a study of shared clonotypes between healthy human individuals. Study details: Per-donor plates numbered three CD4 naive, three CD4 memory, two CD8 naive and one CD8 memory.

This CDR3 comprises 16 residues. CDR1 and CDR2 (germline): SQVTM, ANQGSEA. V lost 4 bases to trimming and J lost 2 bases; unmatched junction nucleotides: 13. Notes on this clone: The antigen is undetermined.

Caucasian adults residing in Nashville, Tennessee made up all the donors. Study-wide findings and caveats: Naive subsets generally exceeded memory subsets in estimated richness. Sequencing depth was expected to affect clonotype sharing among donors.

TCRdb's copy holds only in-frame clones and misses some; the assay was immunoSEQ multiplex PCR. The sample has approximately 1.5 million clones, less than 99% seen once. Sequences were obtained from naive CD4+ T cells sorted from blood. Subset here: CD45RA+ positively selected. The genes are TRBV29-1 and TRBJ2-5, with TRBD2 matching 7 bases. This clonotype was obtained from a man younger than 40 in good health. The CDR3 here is CSVVGSGVAGQETQYF. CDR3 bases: TGCAGCGTTGTGGGAAGCGGGGTAGCCGGGCAAGAGACCCAGTACTTC.